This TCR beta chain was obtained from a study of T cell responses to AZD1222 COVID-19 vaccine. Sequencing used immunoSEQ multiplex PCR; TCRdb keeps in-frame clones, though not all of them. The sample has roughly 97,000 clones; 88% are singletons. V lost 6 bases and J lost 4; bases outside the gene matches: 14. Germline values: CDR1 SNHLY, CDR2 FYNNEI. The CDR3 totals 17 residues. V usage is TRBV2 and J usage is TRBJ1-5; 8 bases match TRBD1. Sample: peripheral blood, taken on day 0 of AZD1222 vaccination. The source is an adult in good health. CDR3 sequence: CASRAAGTGKANQPQHF. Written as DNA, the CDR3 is TGTGCCAGCAGGGCCGCAGGGACAGGAAAGGCTAATCAGCCCCAGCATTTT.